What follows are 10 T cell receptor beta chains derived from one specimen sequenced in a study of Graves' ophthalmopathy and Graves' hyperthyroidism. TCR beta CDR3 amplification used RNA transcripts. Scientists carried out first-round RT-PCR using HTBI primers and then a second-round multiplex PCR. TCRdb re-derived calls from the multiplex PCR reads in MiXCR, one entry per CDR3 protein. The data show 240,000 or so distinct CDR3 sequences, with roughly 50% seen just once and around 47% held by the top ten. The source material was peripheral blood. These TCRs come from an adult man with Graves' ophthalmopathy.

This rearrangement joins TRBV24-1 to TRBJ2-2; 10 positions agree with TRBD2. Per the germline V gene, CDR1 is KGHDR and CDR2 is SFDVKD. The J segment lost 4 bases and the V segment lost 3 bases, leaving 10 bases of the junction unmatched. The length of the CDR3 is 18 residues. Written as DNA, the CDR3 is TGTGCCACCAGTGATAGGTGGTCTAGCGGGAGCCGCACCGGGGAGCTGTTTTTT. Its protein is CATSDRWSSGSRTGELFF.

The J gene is TRBJ1-1, the V gene TRBV7-3; D unresolved. Trimming stripped 2 bases from V and 3 bases from J, with 7 bases between. CDR3 size: 13 residues. The germline CDR1 and CDR2 sequences are SGHTA and FQGTGA. Here the CDR3 reads CASSLESDTEAFF. CDR3 DNA sequence: TGTGCCAGCAGCTTAGAGTCCGACACTGAAGCTTTCTTT.

V gene TRBV7-9 combines with J gene TRBJ2-7, with a possible D match to TRBD1 (6 bases). Between the trimmed V and J ends, which lost 7 bases and 3 bases, there was a span of 13 bases. Germline CDR1 SEHNR, CDR2 FQNEAQ (reference sequence). CDR3 length: 13 amino acids. CDR3: CASNYRADYEQYF. CDR3 nucleotides: TGTGCCAGCAACTACAGGGCGGACTACGAGCAGTACTTC. Full variable domain (remainder filled in from reference TRBV7-9 and TRBJ2-7): DTGVSQNPRHKITKRGQNVTFRCDPISEHNRLYWYRQTLGQGPEFLTYFQNEAQLEKSRLLSDRFSAERPKGSFSTLEIQRTEQGDSAMYLCASNYRADYEQYFGPGTRLTVT.

This clonotype was recorded a few times. Compared with germline, one end of the junction differs, possibly owing to a read error. The chain is built from TRBV16 and TRBJ2-7; D is uncertain. The germline V gene has CDR1 KGHSY and CDR2 FQNENV. The CDR3 totals 12 residues. The CDR3: CASSQYSSLMHF. In DNA, the CDR3 is TGTGCCAGCAGCCAATACTCCAGTCTCATGCACTTC.

V and J are TRBV29-1 and TRBJ2-7, with D perhaps matching TRBD2 (6 bases). Trimming stripped 7 bases from V and 0 bases from J, with 13 bases between. Germline CDR1 reads SQVTM; CDR2 reads ANQGSEA. The CDR3 length is 13 residues. As DNA, the CDR3 is TGCAGCGCCATGGGAGGTTTCTCCTACGAGCAGTACTTC. Translating it yields CSAMGGFSYEQYF.

This clonotype was detected only a few times. V usage is TRBV7-9 and J usage is TRBJ2-7; D remains ambiguous. Germline V gives CDR1 SEHNR, CDR2 FQNEAQ (reference sequence). The CDR3 is made up of 14 amino acids. V lost 6 bases and J lost 0, with 12 bases in between. In nucleotides, the CDR3 is TGTGCCAGCAGTTACAAGGGTAGCTCCTACGAGCAGTACTTC. Its translation: CASSYKGSSYEQYF.

There are a few counts of this clonotype. This rearrangement joins TRBV10-3 to TRBJ2-7; D could derive from TRBD1 or TRBD2 (5 bases each). The length of the CDR3 is 13 residues. CDR1 and CDR2 (germline): ENHRY, SYGVKD. Trimming took off 7 bases at V and 0 bases at J, with 10 bases between the two ends. Written as DNA, the CDR3 is TGTGCCATCACCGAGGGGCTCTCCTACGAGCAGTACTTC. Translation: CAITEGLSYEQYF.

The table lists this clonotype with a few counts. This sequence joins TRBV7-9 and TRBJ1-2, with D uncertain. The V and J ends lost 2 bases and 7 bases respectively, with 5 bases between them. CDR3 length equals 11 residues. In germline, CDR1 is SEHNR, CDR2 FQNEAQ (reference sequence). In DNA form, the CDR3 reads TGTGCCAGCAGCTTAATAAGTGGCTACACCTTC. Its translation: CASSLISGYTF.

This clonotype has a single count. V gene TRBV5-6 combines with J gene TRBJ1-6; D remains ambiguous. The V end lost 0 bases, the J end lost 8 bases, and 9 bases lay between the germline ends. CDR1 SGHDT and CDR2 YYEEEE come from the germline V gene. The CDR3 has 14 amino acids. The CDR3 nucleotides are TGTGCCAGCAGCTTGGGGGGTTTGGATTCACCCCTCCACTTT. Its translation is CASSLGGLDSPLHF.

J is TRBJ1-4 and V is TRBV7-3; 9 bases are a match to TRBD1. This CDR3 has 15 residues. The V and J ends lost 4 bases and 15 bases, in that order; junction bases with no gene match: 15. The germline V gene has CDR1 SGHTA and CDR2 FQGTGA. The chain's CDR3 is CASSWRGQGRSLMFF. In DNA, the CDR3 is TGTGCCAGCAGCTGGCGGGGACAGGGCCGGTCCCTTATGTTTTTT.